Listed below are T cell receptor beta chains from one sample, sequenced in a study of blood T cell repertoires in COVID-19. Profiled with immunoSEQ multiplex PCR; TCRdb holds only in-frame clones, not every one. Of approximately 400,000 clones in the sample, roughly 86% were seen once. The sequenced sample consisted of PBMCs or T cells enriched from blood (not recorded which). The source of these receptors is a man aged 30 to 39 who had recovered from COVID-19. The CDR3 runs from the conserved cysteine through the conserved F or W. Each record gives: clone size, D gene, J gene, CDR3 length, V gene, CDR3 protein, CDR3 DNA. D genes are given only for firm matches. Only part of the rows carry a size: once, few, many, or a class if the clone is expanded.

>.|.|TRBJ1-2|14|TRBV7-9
CASSLESGKGGYTF
TGTGCCAGCAGCTTAGAGTCAGGGAAGGGTGGCTACACCTTC
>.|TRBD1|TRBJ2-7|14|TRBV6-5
CASRKRDRGYEQYF
TGTGCCAGCAGGAAACGGGACAGGGGCTACGAGCAGTACTTC
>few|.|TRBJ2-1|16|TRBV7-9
CASSSIRESSYNEQFF
TGTGCCAGCAGCTCGATCAGGGAAAGCTCCTACAATGAGCAGTTCTTC
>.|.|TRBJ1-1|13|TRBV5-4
CASSLKGGTEAFF
TGTGCCAGCAGCTTGAAAGGGGGCACTGAAGCTTTCTTT
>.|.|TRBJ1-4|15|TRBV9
CASSASGQPHEKLFF
TGTGCCAGCAGCGCTTCAGGACAGCCCCATGAAAAACTGTTTTTT
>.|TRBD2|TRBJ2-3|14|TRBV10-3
CAISERGGLDTQYF
TGTGCCATCAGTGAGCGGGGGGGCCTAGATACGCAGTATTTT
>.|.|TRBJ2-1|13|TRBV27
CARQRGICDEQFF
TGTGCCAGACAAAGGGGGATTTGCGATGAGCAGTTCTTC
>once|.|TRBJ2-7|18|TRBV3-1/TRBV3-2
CASSQGGNWLRAPYEQYF
TGTGCCAGCAGCCAAGGGGGAAATTGGCTCAGGGCCCCCTACGAGCAGTACTTC
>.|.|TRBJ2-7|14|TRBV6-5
CASSYTSLAYEQYF
TGTGCCAGCAGTTACACGAGTCTCGCTTACGAGCAGTACTTC
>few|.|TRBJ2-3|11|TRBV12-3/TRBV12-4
CASSFRDTQYF
TGTGCCAGCAGTTTTCGGGATACGCAGTATTTT
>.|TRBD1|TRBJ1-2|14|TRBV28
CASSFGQGNYGYTF
TGTGCCAGCAGTTTCGGACAGGGGAACTATGGCTACACCTTC
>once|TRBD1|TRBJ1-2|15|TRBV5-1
CASSPRTGNNYGYTF
TGCGCCAGCAGCCCACGGACAGGGAATAACTATGGCTACACCTTC
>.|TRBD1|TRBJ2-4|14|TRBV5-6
CASSSQGAKNIQYF
TGTGCCAGCAGCTCACAGGGGGCGAAAAACATTCAGTACTTC
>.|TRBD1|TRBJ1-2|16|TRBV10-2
CASSGGQGRRNYGYTF
TGCGCCAGCAGTGGGGGACAGGGAAGGAGGAACTATGGCTACACCTTC
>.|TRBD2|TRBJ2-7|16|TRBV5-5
CASSVTGTTTAYEQYF
TGTGCCAGCAGCGTAACCGGGACTACGACGGCCTACGAGCAGTACTTC
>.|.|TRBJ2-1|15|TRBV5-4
CASSFETGPYNEQFF
TGTGCCAGCAGCTTTGAAACAGGGCCCTACAATGAGCAGTTCTTC
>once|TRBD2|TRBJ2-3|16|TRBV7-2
CASSPTSGGFRDTQYF
TGTGCCAGCAGCCCGACTAGCGGGGGTTTCAGAGATACGCAGTATTTT
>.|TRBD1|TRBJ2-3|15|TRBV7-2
CASSKMGQNTDTQYF
TGTGCCAGCAGCAAGATGGGACAGAACACAGATACGCAGTATTTT
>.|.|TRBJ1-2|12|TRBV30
CACDRGVYGYTF
TGTGCCTGTGACCGGGGAGTTTACGGCTACACCTTC
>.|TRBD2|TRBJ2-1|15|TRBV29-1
CSVLLAGSPGHEQFF
TGCAGCGTCCTCTTAGCGGGGAGCCCTGGGCATGAGCAGTTCTTC
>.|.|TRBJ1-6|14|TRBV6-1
CASTLTGYNSPLHF
TGTGCCAGTACCTTGACAGGCTATAATTCACCCCTCCACTTT
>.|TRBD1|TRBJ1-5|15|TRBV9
CASSAQGGINQPQHF
TGTGCCAGCAGCGCACAGGGGGGGATAAATCAGCCCCAGCATTTT
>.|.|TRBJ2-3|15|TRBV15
CATSSLPEGTDTQYF
TGTGCCACCAGCAGTCTCCCGGAGGGTACAGATACGCAGTATTTT
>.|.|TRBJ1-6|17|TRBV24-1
CATSDWPFAAGNSPLHF
TGTGCCACCAGTGATTGGCCCTTTGCGGCGGGTAATTCACCCCTCCACTTT
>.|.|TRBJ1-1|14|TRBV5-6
CASSLGRSNTEAFF
TGTGCCAGCAGCTTGGGGCGGTCGAACACTGAAGCTTTCTTT
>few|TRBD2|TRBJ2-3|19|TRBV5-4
CASSSGTSGGFSSTDTQYF
TGTGCCAGCAGCTCCGGGACTAGCGGGGGGTTCTCTAGCACAGATACGCAGTATTTT
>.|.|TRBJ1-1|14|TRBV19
CASSIADRSGEAFF
TGTGCCAGTAGTATAGCGGACAGATCGGGAGAAGCTTTCTTT
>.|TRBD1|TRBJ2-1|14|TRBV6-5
CAISPGQSYNEQFF
TGTGCCATTTCTCCGGGACAGTCATACAATGAGCAGTTCTTC
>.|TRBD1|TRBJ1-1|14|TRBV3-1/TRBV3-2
CASSQVGQVGGAFF
TGTGCCAGCAGCCAAGTGGGACAGGTGGGGGGAGCTTTCTTT
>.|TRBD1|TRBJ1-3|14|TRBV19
CASTRDSSGNTIYF
TGTGCCAGTACCCGGGACAGCTCTGGAAACACCATATATTTT
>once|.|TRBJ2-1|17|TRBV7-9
CASSLVGGRSTYNEQFF
TGTGCCAGCAGCTTAGTAGGGGGTCGTTCCACCTACAATGAGCAGTTCTTC
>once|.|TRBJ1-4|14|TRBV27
CASSLNGAREKLFF
TGTGCCAGCAGTCTAAATGGGGCCAGAGAAAAACTGTTTTTT
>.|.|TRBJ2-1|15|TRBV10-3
CAISESGDTYNEQFF
TGTGCCATCAGTGAGTCGGGGGACACCTACAATGAGCAGTTCTTC
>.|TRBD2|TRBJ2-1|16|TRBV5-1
CASSLTSGHSYNEQFF
TGCGCCAGCAGTTTGACTAGCGGGCACTCCTACAATGAGCAGTTCTTC
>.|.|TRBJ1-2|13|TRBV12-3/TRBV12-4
CASSLGLNYGYTF
TGTGCCAGCAGTCTTGGACTTAACTATGGCTACACCTTC
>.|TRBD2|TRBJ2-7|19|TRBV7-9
CASRQAGTSGGATPYEQYF
TGTGCCAGCAGACAAGCCGGGACTAGCGGGGGGGCTACGCCCTACGAGCAGTACTTC
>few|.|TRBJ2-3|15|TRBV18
CASSRPNGGTDTQYF
TGTGCCAGCTCACGGCCGAACGGGGGCACAGATACGCAGTATTTT
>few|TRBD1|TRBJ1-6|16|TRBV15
CATSRGEGQGRSPLHF
TGTGCCACCAGCAGAGGGGAAGGACAGGGGCGATCACCCCTCCACTTT
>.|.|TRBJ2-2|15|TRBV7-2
CASINEPSNTGELFF
TGTGCCAGCATCAACGAGCCTAGTAACACCGGGGAGCTGTTTTTT
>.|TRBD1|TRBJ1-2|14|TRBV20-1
CSASRDQGVYGYTF
TGCAGTGCTAGTAGGGACCAGGGGGTCTATGGCTACACCTTC
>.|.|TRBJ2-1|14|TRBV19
CASSIDQSYNEQFF
TGTGCCAGTAGTATAGATCAATCATACAATGAGCAGTTCTTC
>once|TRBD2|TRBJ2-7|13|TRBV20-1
CSASGGGSYEQYF
TGCAGTGCTAGTGGCGGGGGCTCCTACGAGCAGTACTTC
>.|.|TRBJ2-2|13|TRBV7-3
CASSLSPTGELFF
TGTGCCAGCAGCTTATCCCCAACCGGGGAGCTGTTTTTT
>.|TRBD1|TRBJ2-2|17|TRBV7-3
CASSAGTGGAGTGELFF
TGTGCCAGCAGCGCAGGGACAGGGGGCGCGGGCACCGGGGAGCTGTTTTTT
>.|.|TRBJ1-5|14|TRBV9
CASSVGDSDQPQHF
TGTGCCAGCAGCGTAGGAGACAGCGATCAGCCCCAGCATTTT
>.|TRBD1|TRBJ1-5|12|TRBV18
CASSTGQEPQHF
TGTGCCAGCTCAACCGGACAGGAGCCCCAGCATTTT
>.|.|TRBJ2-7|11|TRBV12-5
CASGPGGQADF
TGTGCTAGTGGTCCGGGGGGACAGGCGGACTTC
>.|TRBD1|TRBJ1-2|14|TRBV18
CASSPLTGGDGYTF
TGTGCCAGCTCACCGCTGACAGGGGGAGATGGCTACACCTTC
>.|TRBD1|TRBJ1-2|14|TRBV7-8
CASSPRDSSYGYTF
TGTGCCAGCAGCCCCCGGGACAGCTCCTATGGCTACACCTTC
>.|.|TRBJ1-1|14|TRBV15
CATSESRSAGEAFF
TGTGCCACCAGCGAGTCTCGCAGTGCGGGAGAAGCTTTCTTT
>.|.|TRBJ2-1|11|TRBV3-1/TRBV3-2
CASSESSEQFF
TGTGCCAGCAGCGAGTCAAGTGAGCAGTTCTTC
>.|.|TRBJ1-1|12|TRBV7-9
CASAPRGPEAFF
TGTGCCAGCGCCCCGCGGGGACCTGAAGCTTTCTTT
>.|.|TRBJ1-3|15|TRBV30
CAWSLPRTAGNTIYF
TGTGCCTGGAGTTTACCGAGGACAGCTGGAAACACCATATATTTT
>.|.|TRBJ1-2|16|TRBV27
CASSPLGGDLGNGYTF
TGTGCCAGCAGTCCACTGGGGGGAGATCTAGGGAATGGCTACACCTTC
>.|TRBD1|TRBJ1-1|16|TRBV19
CASSIKQGARVTEAFF
TGTGCCAGTAGTATAAAACAGGGGGCGCGGGTAACTGAAGCTTTCTTT